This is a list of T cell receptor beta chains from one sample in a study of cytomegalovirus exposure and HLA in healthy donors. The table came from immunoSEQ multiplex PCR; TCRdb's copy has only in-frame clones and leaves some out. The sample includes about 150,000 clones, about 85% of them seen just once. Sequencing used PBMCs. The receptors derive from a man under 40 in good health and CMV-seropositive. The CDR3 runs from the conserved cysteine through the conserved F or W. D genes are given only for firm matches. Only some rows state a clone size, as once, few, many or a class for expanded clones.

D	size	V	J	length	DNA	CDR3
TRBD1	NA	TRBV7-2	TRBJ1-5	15	TGTGCCAGCAGCTATCAGGGGGGAGGCAATCAGCCCCAGCATTTT	CASSYQGGGNQPQHF
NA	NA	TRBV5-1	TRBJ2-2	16	TGCGCCAGCAGCTTGCAGGGTTTCTCGAACACCGGGGAGCTGTTTTTT	CASSLQGFSNTGELFF
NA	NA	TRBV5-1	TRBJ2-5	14	TGCGCCAGCAGCTACGGACTGGAAAAAGAGACCCAGTACTTC	CASSYGLEKETQYF
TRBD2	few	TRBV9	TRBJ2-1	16	TGTGCCAGCAGCGTTAGAGGGCTAGCGGGGTACAATGAGCAGTTCTTC	CASSVRGLAGYNEQFF
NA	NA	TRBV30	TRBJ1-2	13	TGTGCCTGGAGTTTAGTCGGGGGCTATGGCTACACCTTC	CAWSLVGGYGYTF
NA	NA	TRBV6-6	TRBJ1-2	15	TGTGCCAGCAGCGTCGGGGTAACAGGGAACTATGGCTACACCTTC	CASSVGVTGNYGYTF
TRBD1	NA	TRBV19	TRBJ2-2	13	TGTGCCAGTAGTCCAGGGGGCACCGGGGAGCTGTTTTTT	CASSPGGTGELFF
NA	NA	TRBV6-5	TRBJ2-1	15	TGTGCCAGCAGTTACATTGAGGGAGTTTACAATGAGCAGTTCTTC	CASSYIEGVYNEQFF
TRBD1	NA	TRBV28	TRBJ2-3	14	TGTGCCAGCGGGAGAAGGACAGGGGCAGATACGCAGTATTTT	CASGRRTGADTQYF
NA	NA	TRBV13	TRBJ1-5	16	TGTGCCAGCAGCTTTTCAGGGGTGGCCCTCAATCAGCCCCAGCATTTT	CASSFSGVALNQPQHF
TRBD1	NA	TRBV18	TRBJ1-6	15	TGTGCCAGCTCACCAGACAGGGGTTCCTCTTCACCCCTCCACTTT	CASSPDRGSSSPLHF
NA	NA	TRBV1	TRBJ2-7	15	TGCACCAGCAGCCCCGACAGTCGGTCCTCCTACGAGCAGTACTTC	CTSSPDSRSSYEQYF
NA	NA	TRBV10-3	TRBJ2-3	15	TGTGCCGCCAAGGGGGACCAACTCCAGACAGATACGCAGTATTTT	CAAKGDQLQTDTQYF
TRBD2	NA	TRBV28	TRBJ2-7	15	TGTGCCAGCAAACTTGCGGGCGGGAGCTCCTACGAGCAGTACTTC	CASKLAGGSSYEQYF
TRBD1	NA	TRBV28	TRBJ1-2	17	TGTGCCAGCAGTTCCACAGGGGTCGGGCACACTAACTATGGCTACACCTTC	CASSSTGVGHTNYGYTF
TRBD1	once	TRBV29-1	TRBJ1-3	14	TGCAGCGCACGCACAGGGGATGCTGGAAACACCATATATTTT	CSARTGDAGNTIYF
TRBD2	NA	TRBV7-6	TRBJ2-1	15	TGTGCCAGCAGCCGCGGACTAGCGGGGGCGGATGAGCAGTTCTTC	CASSRGLAGADEQFF
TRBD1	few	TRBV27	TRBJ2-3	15	TGTGCCAGCAACCCGGACAGGGTTGGCGGAGATACGCAGTATTTT	CASNPDRVGGDTQYF
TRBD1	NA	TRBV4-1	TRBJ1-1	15	TGTGCCAGCAGCCAAGGGACAGGGGGTAGCACTGAAGCTTTCTTT	CASSQGTGGSTEAFF
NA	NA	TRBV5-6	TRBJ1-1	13	TGTGCCAGCAGCTTTATCCAGGTGCCTGAAGCTTTCTTT	CASSFIQVPEAFF
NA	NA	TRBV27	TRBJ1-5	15	TGTGCCAGCAGTGCCCGGACAGATAGCAATCAGCCCCAGCATTTT	CASSARTDSNQPQHF
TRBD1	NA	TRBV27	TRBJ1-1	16	TGTGCCAGCAGTTTTTTGTCAGGGGGTGGGAACACTGAAGCTTTCTTT	CASSFLSGGGNTEAFF
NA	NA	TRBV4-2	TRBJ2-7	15	TGTGCCAGCAGCCAAGATACTTACAGTCTCTACGAGCAGTACTTC	CASSQDTYSLYEQYF
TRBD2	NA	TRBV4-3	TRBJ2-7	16	TGCGCCAGCAGCCAAGATCTAGCGGGGGGTGCCTACGAGCAGTACTTC	CASSQDLAGGAYEQYF